This T cell receptor (beta chain) came from a study of blood T cell repertoires in COVID-19. About the research overall: There were acute and convalescent COVID-19 samples, and they came from the United States, Italy and Spain. Sources were T cells, B-cell-depleted T cells, or PBMCs; the material itself was cDNA or gDNA.

In germline, CDR1 is SEHNR, CDR2 FQNEAQ (reference sequence). V lost 4 bases and J lost 5, with 16 bases in between. The length of the CDR3 is 15 residues. How the authors handled the data: From reference gene primer amplification, estimates of nucleated cell counts were derived. Here immunoSEQ multiplex PCR was the method, and the copy in TCRdb shows in-frame clones only, minus some. V and J calls and clone size are given by that table; D and trimming were obtained from the DNA. Among about 160,000 clones listed, approximately 85% were seen once. The chain uses TRBV7-9 and TRBJ2-3; D perhaps matches TRBD2 (7 bases). The TCR originated in a man aged 35 to 55 with acute or convalescent COVID-19. The sample was peripheral blood. The CDR3 loop is CASSWGRGAGDTQYF. The CDR3 region has the DNA TGTGCCAGCAGCTGGGGCCGGGGGGCCGGAGATACGCAGTATTTT.